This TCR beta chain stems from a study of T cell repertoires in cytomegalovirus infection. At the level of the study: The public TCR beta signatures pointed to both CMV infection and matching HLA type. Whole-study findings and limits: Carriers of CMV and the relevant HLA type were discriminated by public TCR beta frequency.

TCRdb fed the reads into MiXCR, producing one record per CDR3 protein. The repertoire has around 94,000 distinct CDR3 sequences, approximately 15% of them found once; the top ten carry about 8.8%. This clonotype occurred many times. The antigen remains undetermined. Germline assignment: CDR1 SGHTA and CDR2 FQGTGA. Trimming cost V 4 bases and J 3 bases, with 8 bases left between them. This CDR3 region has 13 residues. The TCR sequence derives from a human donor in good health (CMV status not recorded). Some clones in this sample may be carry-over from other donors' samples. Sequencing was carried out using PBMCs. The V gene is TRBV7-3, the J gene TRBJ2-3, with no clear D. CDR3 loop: CASSYGLTDTQYF. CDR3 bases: TGTGCCAGCAGCTACGGGTTGACAGATACGCAGTATTTT.